This T cell receptor (beta chain) appears in the sequencing data of a study of shared clonotypes between healthy human individuals. Study summary: Three men and a couple of women, aged 18 to 49, were donors. CD8 memory received one plate per donor, CD8 naive two, CD4 memory three and CD4 naive three.

Regarding this clone: Its antigen is not known.

The CDR3 totals 13 residues. Deletions cut 4 bases from V and 1 base from J, with 5 bases between. The V gene's germline CDR1 is SGHRS and CDR2 YFSETQ. Regarding the study as a whole: Estimated clonotype richness was generally higher in naive than memory subsets. Tissue TCR repertoires likely differ from these blood-only repertoires.

Sequencing used immunoSEQ multiplex PCR; TCRdb keeps in-frame clones, though not all of them. The sample records about 1 million clones, around four fifths being singletons. The source is a man in his late teens or twenties in good health. The chain employs TRBV5-1 and TRBJ2-2; possible D gene TRBD2, 5 bases. The specimen was memory CD4+ T cells sorted from blood. Noted subset: CD45RA-negative fraction. DNA for the CDR3: TGCGCCAGCAGCGAGGGGAACACCGGGGAGCTGTTTTTT. Protein: CASSEGNTGELFF.